The clone carrying this T cell receptor (beta chain) was seen only a few times. Its target is unknown. This sample stems from a study of cytomegalovirus exposure and HLA in healthy donors. Study findings and constraints: In an earlier analysis, in roughly 580 donors, most V segments appeared productive either ~90% or ~30% of the time.

Vbeta (60) and Jbeta (13) primers were used in the PCR. Clones were sequenced by immunoSEQ multiplex PCR, and TCRdb holds only the in-frame ones, with some missing. The sample lists 150,000 to 200,000 clones, around nine tenths occurring once. The length of the CDR3 is 15 residues. Germline V gene data show CDR1 as MDHEN and CDR2 as SYDVKM. The V gene end was trimmed by 5 bases and the J gene end by 8 bases; junction bases not matched to a gene: 10. The sequence was obtained from a woman between 18 and 29 years old in good health and CMV-seronegative. The chain is built from TRBV28 and TRBJ2-1; 9 bases are shared with TRBD2. Sequencing input: PBMCs. In DNA, the CDR3 is TGTGCCAGCAGTCAGCTAGCGGGGTATGTCTATGAGCAGTTCTTC. This encodes CASSQLAGYVYEQFF.